Each of the 29 T cell receptor beta chains below was sequenced from the same sample in a study of cytomegalovirus exposure and HLA in healthy donors. PCR was performed using 60 Vbeta and 13 Jbeta primers. Assay: immunoSEQ multiplex PCR; the TCRdb copy retains only in-frame clones and omits some. The profile shows over 100,000 clones, around three quarters of them singletons. The sequenced sample was PBMCs. The receptors come from a woman aged 18-30 years in good health and CMV-seropositive.

This rearrangement joins TRBV2 to TRBJ1-5; no clear D. Per the germline V gene, CDR1 is SNHLY and CDR2 is FYNNEI. The CDR3 consists of 14 residues. V lost 3 bases, J lost 2 bases, and 8 bases lay in between. The CDR3 DNA reads TGTGCCAGCAGTGATGTCGCGGGCAATCAGCCCCAGCATTTT. This sequence encodes CASSDVAGNQPQHF.

The chain couples TRBV10-1 to TRBJ2-7, with 9 bases lining up with TRBD1. Germline CDR1 is WNHNN and CDR2 is SYGVQD (reference sequence). The CDR3 consists of 15 residues. J lost 0 bases, V lost 11 bases, and 11 bases had no gene match. This CDR3 is CASGTGSFNSYEQYF. In DNA, the CDR3 is TGCGCCTCAGGGACAGGGTCCTTTAACTCCTACGAGCAGTACTTC.

The rearrangement links TRBV29-1 to TRBJ1-1; no reliable D call. CDR1 and CDR2 from the germline V gene are SQVTM and ANQGSEA. The CDR3 sequence is 10 residues long. V was pared by 7 bases and J by 11 bases, with 14 bases between. The CDR3 DNA follows: TGCAGCGCCTCTGGGCAGAAGGCTTTCTTT. This translates into CSASGQKAFF.

This clone showed up just a few times. The chain combines TRBV5-4 with TRBJ1-4; D ambiguous. CDR1 and CDR2 from the germline V gene are SGHNT and YYREEE (reference sequence). Deletions cut 6 bases from V and 0 bases from J, with 9 bases between. There are 14 residues in the CDR3. The CDR3 region is CASTSSPTNEKLFF. The CDR3 DNA reads TGTGCCAGCACCTCAAGCCCAACTAATGAAAAACTGTTTTTT.

The chain carries TRBV11-3 and TRBJ2-5, with 11 bases aligning to TRBD1. In germline, CDR1 is SGHNT, CDR2 YENEEA. V lost 3 bases and J lost 5; bases outside the gene matches: 8. This CDR3 is 16 amino acids long. CDR3 sequence (DNA): TGTGCCAGCAGCTTGATCGGACAGGGGGCTCTGGAGACCCAGTACTTC. Protein sequence: CASSLIGQGALETQYF.

The V and J genes are TRBV5-1 and TRBJ1-4; 9 nucleotides agree with TRBD1. Germline V gene sequence: CDR1 SGHRS, CDR2 YFSETQ. The CDR3 runs 15 residues. The V gene end was trimmed by 6 bases and the J gene end by 7 bases; junction bases not matched to a gene: 10. Here the CDR3 reads CASNLSGQGGEKLFF. The CDR3 coding sequence is TGCGCCAGCAACCTGTCGGGACAGGGTGGTGAAAAACTGTTTTTT.

The chain combines TRBV19 with TRBJ1-4, with D perhaps TRBD1 (5 bases). Germline V gives CDR1 LNHDA, CDR2 SQIVND (reference sequence). V was pared by 8 bases and J by 5 bases, with 18 bases between. This CDR3 contains 15 residues. Here the CDR3 DNA reads TGTGCCAGTTTCGGCCCAGGGTTAGGGAATGAAAAACTGTTTTTT. This codes for CASFGPGLGNEKLFF.

This sequence joins TRBV4-1 and TRBJ2-3; 7 bases align to TRBD2. Per germline, CDR1 MGHRA and CDR2 YSYEKL. V dropped 1 base and J dropped 3; count of bases not matched to a gene: 4. There are 15 residues in the CDR3. The CDR3 nucleotides are TGCGCCAGCAGCCAAGGGGAGGGTCCAACAGATACGCAGTATTTT. It codes for CASSQGEGPTDTQYF.

The J gene is TRBJ2-7, the V gene TRBV10-3; D is undetermined. Between the trimmed V and J ends, which lost 0 bases and 1 base, there was a span of 7 bases. Germline V gene sequence: CDR1 ENHRY, CDR2 SYGVKD. The CDR3 is made up of 14 amino acids. This CDR3 is CAISESGSSYEQYF. CDR3 bases: TGTGCCATCAGTGAGTCGGGCAGTTCCTACGAGCAGTACTTC.

The chain is built from TRBV6-6 and TRBJ2-3; no firm D call. Germline CDR1 and CDR2: MNHNY and SVGAGI (reference sequence). The V and J ends lost 5 bases and 4 bases respectively, with 4 bases between them. This CDR3 is 11 amino acids long. CDR3 in DNA: TGTGCCAGCAGTCTAGCAGATACGCAGTATTTT. Its protein product is CASSLADTQYF.

This chain joins TRBV2 and TRBJ1-5; 7 bases fit TRBD1. CDR3 size: 13 residues. Germline V gives CDR1 SNHLY, CDR2 FYNNEI. The J segment lost 6 bases and the V segment lost 4 bases, leaving 3 bases of the junction unmatched. The CDR3 reads CASSAGGAQPQHF. The CDR3 DNA reads TGTGCCAGCAGTGCAGGGGGTGCTCAGCCCCAGCATTTT.

This clone was seen once. V is TRBV6-6 and J is TRBJ2-5, with 11 bases that match TRBD2. The DNA end lines up better with TRBJ2-7; the J call may be wrong. The CDR3 has 14 amino acids. Germline assignment: CDR1 MNHNY and CDR2 SVGAGI (reference sequence). CDR3 residues: CASRETSGMDEQYF. CDR3 DNA sequence: TGTGCCAGCAGGGAGACTAGCGGGATGGACGAGCAGTACTTC.

The chain carries TRBV4-2 and TRBJ2-1, with 7 bases matching TRBD2. This CDR3 contains 17 residues. Germline CDR1 is LGHNA and CDR2 is YNFKEQ. J gave up 4 bases and V 4 bases, and 13 bases lay outside the gene matches. This CDR3 is CASSLRLDGAGYNEQFF. The CDR3 nucleotides are TGTGCCAGCAGCCTACGTCTGGACGGAGCGGGATACAATGAGCAGTTCTTC.

The V call is TRBV5-1, the J call TRBJ2-1; 10 bases are a match to TRBD1. CDR1 is SGHRS, CDR2 YFSETQ, per germline. The V segment lost 5 bases and the J segment 4 bases; nucleotides outside the gene matches: 9. The CDR3 extends over 16 amino acids. CDR3 DNA: TGCGCCAGCAGGTTGTCCCCGGGACAGGGGTACAATGAGCAGTTCTTC. As protein: CASRLSPGQGYNEQFF.

The V call is TRBV7-8, the J call TRBJ1-1; no clear D gene. The CDR3 sequence is 12 residues long. Germline CDR1 reads SGHVS; CDR2 reads FQNEAQ. Deletions cut 2 bases from V and 4 bases from J, with 5 bases between. The CDR3 loop is CASSLSSTEAFF. In nucleotides, the CDR3 is TGTGCCAGCAGCTTAAGCTCCACTGAAGCTTTCTTT.

The chain couples TRBV11-3 to TRBJ1-4; 7 bases align to TRBD1. V trimming: 5 bases; J trimming: 5 bases; junction bases outside the gene matches: 8. Germline CDR1 and CDR2: SGHNT and YENEEA. There are 15 residues in the CDR3. The CDR3 sequence is CASSLTGVPNEKLFF. As DNA, the CDR3 is TGTGCCAGCAGCCTTACAGGGGTCCCAAATGAAAAACTGTTTTTT.

V usage is TRBV6-5 and J usage is TRBJ2-1, with 8 positions matching TRBD2. The CDR3 sequence is 15 residues long. Trimming removed 2 bases from V and 6 bases from J; junction bases left unmatched: 6. CDR1 and CDR2 from the germline V gene are MNHEY and SVGAGI. CDR3 sequence: CASSYALAGSNEQFF. In nucleotides, the CDR3 is TGTGCCAGCAGTTACGCCCTAGCGGGCAGCAATGAGCAGTTCTTC.

This clone was seen a handful of times. The rearrangement uses TRBV19 and TRBJ1-2; the D gene is possibly TRBD1 (6 bases). Trimming cost V 6 bases and J 2 bases, with 7 bases left between them. Looked up from germline, CDR1 is LNHDA and CDR2 is SQIVND (reference sequence). CDR3 length: 12 residues. Written as DNA, the CDR3 is TGTGCCAGTAGCGGACAGAACTATGGCTACACCTTC. This codes for CASSGQNYGYTF.

This clone was counted a single time. The V call is TRBV27, the J call TRBJ2-3, with 7 positions matching TRBD2. The CDR3 runs to 11 residues. Germline V gene data show CDR1 as MNHEY and CDR2 as SMNVEV (reference sequence). Trimming took 7 bases from V and 8 from J; bases not matched to a gene: 3. CDR3 region: CASKIAGTQYF. The DNA for the CDR3 is TGTGCCAGCAAAATAGCGGGTACGCAGTATTTT.

CDR3 sequence reads: CASSTPSGSSYEQYF. CDR3 DNA sequence: TGTGCCAGCAGTACCCCTAGCGGGAGTTCCTACGAGCAGTACTTC. This chain connects TRBV6-5 to TRBJ2-7; 10 bases match TRBD2. This CDR3 has 15 amino acids. In germline, CDR1 is MNHEY, CDR2 SVGAGI. V trimming: 5 bases; J trimming: 1 base; junction bases outside the gene matches: 5.

The chain is built from TRBV25-1 and TRBJ2-7; D gene unclear. With 3 bases removed from V and 1 base from J, the gap between germline ends came to 13 bases. The CDR3 has 15 amino acids. In germline, CDR1 is MGHDK, CDR2 SYGVNS. CDR3 loop: CASSDPTRSSYEQYF. CDR3 DNA: TGTGCCAGCAGTGATCCGACTCGATCTTCCTACGAGCAGTACTTC.

The rearrangement uses TRBV2 and TRBJ1-4; D may be TRBD1 (6 bases). The CDR3 is 16 amino acids. V dropped 5 bases and J dropped 7 bases, with 20 bases sitting between them. Germline-derived CDR1 and CDR2 are SNHLY and FYNNEI. CDR3 loop: CASSPQPGGLSEKLFF. As DNA, the CDR3 is TGTGCCAGCAGTCCTCAACCCGGGGGGCTAAGTGAAAAACTGTTTTTT.

This clone turned up a few times. The chain couples TRBV28 to TRBJ2-1, with 8 bases identical to TRBD2. With V trimmed by 8 bases and J by 7 bases, 4 bases remained unmatched. From germline, CDR1 is MDHEN and CDR2 SYDVKM. The CDR3 is made up of 12 amino acids. The chain's CDR3 is CASAAGANEQFF. CDR3 in DNA: TGTGCCAGCGCAGCGGGAGCGAATGAGCAGTTCTTC.

V is TRBV5-6 and J is TRBJ2-7, with TRBD2 as a possible D gene (5 bases). This CDR3 region has 14 residues. Germline CDR1 is SGHDT and CDR2 is YYEEEE. V lost 1 base and J lost 2, with 10 bases in between. The CDR3 loop reads CASSLRGRPYEQYF. CDR3 in DNA: TGTGCCAGCAGCTTGCGTGGGAGACCCTACGAGCAGTACTTC.

The chain uses TRBV28 and TRBJ1-1, with D unresolved. The CDR3 loop spans 15 amino acids. V dropped 5 bases and J dropped 0 bases, with 13 bases sitting between them. Germline assignment: CDR1 MDHEN and CDR2 SYDVKM. The DNA of the CDR3 is TGTGCCAGCAGTCAACGACAACTCATGAACACTGAAGCTTTCTTT. Protein: CASSQRQLMNTEAFF.

This clone was counted only a few times. This chain connects TRBV19 to TRBJ1-3; 7 nucleotides match TRBD1. V shed 10 bases and J 9 bases; nucleotides not matched to a gene: 15. Per the germline V gene, CDR1 is LNHDA and CDR2 is SQIVND (reference sequence). This CDR3 is 14 amino acids long. The CDR3 here is CATNQGDSPPTIYF. As DNA, the CDR3 is TGTGCCACCAATCAGGGGGACTCACCACCCACCATATATTTT.

This rearrangement joins TRBV5-4 to TRBJ1-2; TRBD1 matches at 7 bases. This CDR3 has 15 amino acids. Germline V gene lookup returns CDR1 SGHNT and CDR2 YYREEE (reference sequence). J was trimmed by 5 bases and V by 4 bases; bases with no gene match: 11. The CDR3 DNA follows: TGTGCCAGCAGCCCTCCGCGACGACAGGGTTATGGCTACACCTTC. This codes for CASSPPRRQGYGYTF.

This clone was detected a few times. The chain recombines TRBV19 with TRBJ1-2; 7 bases match TRBD1. In germline, CDR1 is LNHDA, CDR2 SQIVND (reference sequence). The CDR3 is made up of 15 amino acids. The V segment lost 3 bases and the J segment 5 bases; nucleotides outside the gene matches: 9. The CDR3 nucleotides read TGTGCCAGTAGTATTAAGGGCAGGGGGTCATATGGCTACACCTTC. Encoded protein: CASSIKGRGSYGYTF.

Comments on this clone: Different DNA sequences within this sample yield the same CDR3. The CDR3 bases are TGCGCCAGCAGCCTCAGGGGCGGCACTGAAGCTTTCTTT. Residues: CASSLRGGTEAFF. This rearrangement joins TRBV5-1 to TRBJ1-1; D possibly corresponds to TRBD1 (6 bases). This CDR3 has 13 amino acids. Germline V gene lookup returns CDR1 SGHRS and CDR2 YFSETQ. The V end lost 4 bases, the J end lost 4 bases, and 11 bases lay between the germline ends.